This is a list of T cell receptor beta chains from one sample in a study of identical twins. TCRdb independently ran MiXCR on the 5' RACE reads; one entry per CDR3 protein. The table has hundreds of thousands of distinct CDR3 sequences, roughly 9.4% seen once; the top ten hold 4.5% to 5.5%. The material sequenced was memory (CD45RO+) T cells sorted from blood. The source of these receptors is a young woman in good health. Each CDR3 is given with its conserved first and last residue. A D gene is named only where the DNA matches it firmly. Size tells how often a clone was seen (once, few, many) or the class of an expanded clone, and some rows leave it out.

.	TRBV7-9	TRBJ1-3	many	TGTGCCAGCAGCCTATCCATGTGGACGAGCTCTGGAAACACCATATATTTT	CASSLSMWTSSGNTIYF
TRBD2	TRBV9	TRBJ2-2	few	TGTGCCAGCAGCAAGAGGGACTACCCTCCCGGGGAGCTGTTTTTT	CASSKRDYPPGELFF
.	TRBV7-9	TRBJ2-1	few	TGTGCCACCCTGGCGCAGGGGACCTACAATGAGCAGTTCTTC	CATLAQGTYNEQFF
.	TRBV15	TRBJ2-7	.	TGTGCCACCAGGCCGGACTACCTGGCGGAGCAGTACTTC	CATRPDYLAEQYF
TRBD1	TRBV5-1	TRBJ2-7	few	TGCGCCAGCAGCTCCCCTCAGGGGGATGCCTACGAGCAGTACTTC	CASSSPQGDAYEQYF
.	TRBV10-3	TRBJ1-2	.	TGTGCCATCCCGAGGGCCAAGGGCTATGGCTACACCTTC	CAIPRAKGYGYTF
.	TRBV12-3/TRBV12-4	TRBJ1-1	many	TGTGCCAGCAACATTTTGACCGGGACCCGCCTTGAAGCTTTCTTT	CASNILTGTRLEAFF
.	TRBV9	TRBJ2-3	few	TGTGCCAGCAGCCAAGGGGCCACAGATACGCAGTATTTT	CASSQGATDTQYF
TRBD2	TRBV20-1	TRBJ2-7	.	TGCAGTGCAGGCGCGGTAGCGGGAGACGAGCAGTACTTC	CSAGAVAGDEQYF
TRBD1	TRBV4-3	TRBJ1-6	many	TGCGCCAGCAGCCAAGTAGGGGGCAGCGGGGGATCACCCCTCCACTTT	CASSQVGGSGGSPLHF
TRBD2	TRBV4-3	TRBJ2-1	.	TGCGCCAGCAGCCAAGCCAGCGGGAGGGGGAACAATGAGCAGTTCTTC	CASSQASGRGNNEQFF
.	TRBV7-2	TRBJ1-2	many	TGTGCCAGCAGCTTATCTGGGCCCTATGGCTACACCTTC	CASSLSGPYGYTF
TRBD1	TRBV6-2/TRBV6-3	TRBJ1-5	few	TGTGCCAGCACCCTTGGACAGGGGGGTCAGCCCCAGCATTTT	CASTLGQGGQPQHF
TRBD2	TRBV11-2	TRBJ2-3	.	TGTGCCAGCAGCTTCACTAGCGGGGGGGCCTCAGATACGCAGTATTTT	CASSFTSGGASDTQYF
.	TRBV7-6	TRBJ2-3	.	TGTGCCAGCAGCTTAGGGGGGCCAGTTACAGATACGCAGTATTTT	CASSLGGPVTDTQYF
TRBD1	TRBV11-2	TRBJ2-1	many	TGTGCCAGCAGCTTAGAACGCAGTCAGGGGGTCAACTACAATGAGCAGTTCTTC	CASSLERSQGVNYNEQFF
TRBD1	TRBV7-3	TRBJ1-1	.	TGTGCCAGCAGCTTCGGGACAGCCACTGAAGCTTTCTTT	CASSFGTATEAFF
TRBD1	TRBV3-1	TRBJ2-5	many	TGTGCCAGCAGCCTCTGGACAGGGGGCCAAGAGACCCAGTACTTC	CASSLWTGGQETQYF